The sequence of this TCR beta chain was determined in a study of blood T cell repertoires in COVID-19. Study context: Symptom resolution, clearance, or two negative PCRs marked the recovered donors of Cohort 3. The cDNA or gDNA used as material had been derived from T cells, B-cell-depleted T cells, or PBMCs.

Participants came from under 30 US areas, aged about 18 to 100 years. Germline V gene data show CDR1 as LNHDA and CDR2 as SQIVND (reference sequence). V gave up 5 bases and J gave up 4 bases; unmatched junction bases: 18. This CDR3 contains 18 residues. As handled by the study authors: Amplification of reference gene primers provided the estimated nucleated cell counts. Clones were sequenced by immunoSEQ multiplex PCR, and TCRdb holds only the in-frame ones, with some missing. V and J calls plus clone size are reproduced from that table; the DNA served to infer D and trimming. The table lists more than 200,000 clones, around 86% of them singletons.

V and J are TRBV19 and TRBJ1-2, with 8 nucleotides matching TRBD1. The sequence was obtained from a young man in a cohort exposed to, infected with or recovered from COVID-19 (not recorded which). The specimen sequenced was PBMCs or T cells enriched from blood (not recorded which). CDR3 coding DNA: TGTGCCAGTAGTCCCGTGATGGTGACAGGGGCTAAAACCTATGGCTACACCTTC. Its translation: CASSPVMVTGAKTYGYTF.